The clone carrying this T cell receptor (beta chain) was found many times. This entry is derived from a study of Graves' ophthalmopathy and Graves' hyperthyroidism. TCR beta CDR3 amplification used RNA transcripts. HTBI-primed RT-PCR formed the first round, and a multiplex PCR formed the second. TCRdb independently ran MiXCR on the multiplex PCR reads; one entry per CDR3 protein. This sample has fewer than 70,000 distinct CDR3 sequences; roughly 47% occur once, and the top ten carry roughly 4.3%. CDR3 length: 12 residues. V was pared by 7 bases and J by 2 bases, with 9 bases between. Germline CDR1 DFQATT, CDR2 SNEGSKA (reference sequence). Where ophthalmopathy was present, donors had moderate-to-severe activity, CAS ≥3, NOSPECS ≥4 and duration under 3 months. Exclusion criteria comprised other autoimmune diseases, uncontrolled infections, pregnancy or lactation in patients. Thyroid ultrasound, orbital computed tomography, TRAb, serum thyroxine and clinical symptoms formed the basis of diagnosis.

Sequences were obtained from peripheral blood. This chain connects TRBV20-1 to TRBJ2-1; D not resolved. This receptor was obtained from an adult woman with Graves' ophthalmopathy. The CDR3 DNA follows: TGCAGTGTCGGGCTCGCCTACAATGAGCAGTTCTTC. This encodes CSVGLAYNEQFF.